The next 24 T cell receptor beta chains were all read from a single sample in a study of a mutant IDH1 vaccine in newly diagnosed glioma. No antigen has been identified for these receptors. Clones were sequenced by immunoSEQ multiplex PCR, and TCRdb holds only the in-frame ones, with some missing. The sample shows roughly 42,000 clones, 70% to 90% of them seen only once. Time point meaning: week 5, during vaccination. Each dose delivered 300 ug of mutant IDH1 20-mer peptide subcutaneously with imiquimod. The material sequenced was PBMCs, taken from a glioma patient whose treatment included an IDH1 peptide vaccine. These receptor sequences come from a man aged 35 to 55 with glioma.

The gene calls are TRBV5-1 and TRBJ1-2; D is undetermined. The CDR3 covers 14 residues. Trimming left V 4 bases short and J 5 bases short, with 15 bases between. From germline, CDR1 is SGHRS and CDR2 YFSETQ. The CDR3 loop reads CASSPMGGRYGYTF. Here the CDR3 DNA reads TGCGCCAGCAGCCCCATGGGCGGCCGGTATGGCTACACCTTC.

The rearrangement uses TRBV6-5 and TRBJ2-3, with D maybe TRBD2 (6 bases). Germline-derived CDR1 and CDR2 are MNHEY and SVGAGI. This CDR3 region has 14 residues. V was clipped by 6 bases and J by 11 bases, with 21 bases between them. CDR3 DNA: TGTGCCAGCAGCCCTTCGGGGGAGTGGAATCAGCAGTATTTT. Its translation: CASSPSGEWNQQYF.

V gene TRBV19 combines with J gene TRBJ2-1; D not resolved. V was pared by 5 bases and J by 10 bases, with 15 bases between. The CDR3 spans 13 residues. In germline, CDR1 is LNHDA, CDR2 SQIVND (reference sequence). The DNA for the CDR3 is TGTGCCAGTAGTTCTCACCCGACTTCAGAGCAGTTCTTC. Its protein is CASSSHPTSEQFF.

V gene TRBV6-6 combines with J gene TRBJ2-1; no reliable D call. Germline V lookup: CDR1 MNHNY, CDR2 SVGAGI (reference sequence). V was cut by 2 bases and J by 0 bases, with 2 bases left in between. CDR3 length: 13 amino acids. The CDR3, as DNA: TGTGCCAGCAGTTACGACTCCTACAATGAGCAGTTCTTC. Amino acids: CASSYDSYNEQFF.

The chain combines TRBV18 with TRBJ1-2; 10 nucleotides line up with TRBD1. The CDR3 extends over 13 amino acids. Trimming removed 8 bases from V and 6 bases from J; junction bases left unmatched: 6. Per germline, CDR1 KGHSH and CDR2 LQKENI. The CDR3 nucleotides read TGTGCCAGCGCCGGACAGGGGGGCGATGGCTACACCTTC. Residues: CASAGQGGDGYTF.

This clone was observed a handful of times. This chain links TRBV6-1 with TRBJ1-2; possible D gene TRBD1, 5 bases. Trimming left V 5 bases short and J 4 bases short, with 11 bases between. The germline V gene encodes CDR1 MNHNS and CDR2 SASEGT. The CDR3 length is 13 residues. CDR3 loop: CASSIPGSYGYTF. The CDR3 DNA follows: TGTGCCAGCAGTATCCCAGGGTCCTATGGCTACACCTTC.

CDR3 DNA sequence: TGTGCCAGCAGATGGGCTGTCTCTGGGGCCAACGTCCTGACTTTC. The encoded protein is CASRWAVSGANVLTF. The chain has TRBV5-6 and TRBJ2-6; D uncertain. This CDR3 comprises 15 residues. Germline assignment: CDR1 SGHDT and CDR2 YYEEEE. The germline V and J ends were trimmed by 5 bases and 0 bases, with 9 bases remaining between them.

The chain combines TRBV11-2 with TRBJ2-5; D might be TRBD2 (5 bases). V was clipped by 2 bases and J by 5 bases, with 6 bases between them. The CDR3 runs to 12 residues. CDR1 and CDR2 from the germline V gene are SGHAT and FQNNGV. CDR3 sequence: CASSLRGETQYF. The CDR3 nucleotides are TGTGCCAGCAGCTTAAGAGGGGAGACCCAGTACTTC.

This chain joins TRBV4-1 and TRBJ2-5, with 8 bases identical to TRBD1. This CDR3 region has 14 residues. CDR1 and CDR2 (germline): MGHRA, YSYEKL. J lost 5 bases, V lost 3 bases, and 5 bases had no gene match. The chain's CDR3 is CASSQTGAGETQYF. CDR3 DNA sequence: TGCGCCAGCAGCCAGACAGGGGCCGGCGAGACCCAGTACTTC.

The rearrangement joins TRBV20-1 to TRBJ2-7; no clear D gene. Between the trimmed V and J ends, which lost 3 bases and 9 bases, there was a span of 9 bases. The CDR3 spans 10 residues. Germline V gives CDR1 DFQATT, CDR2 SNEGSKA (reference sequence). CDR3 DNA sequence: TGCAGTGCTAGGGATTACTGGCAGTACTTC. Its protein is CSARDYWQYF.

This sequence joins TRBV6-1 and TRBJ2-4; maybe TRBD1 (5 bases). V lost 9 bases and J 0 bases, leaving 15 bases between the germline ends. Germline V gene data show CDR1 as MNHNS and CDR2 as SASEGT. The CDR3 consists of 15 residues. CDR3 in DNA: TGTGCCAGTTACGACAAAAGGGGAGCCAAAAACATTCAGTACTTC. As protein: CASYDKRGAKNIQYF.

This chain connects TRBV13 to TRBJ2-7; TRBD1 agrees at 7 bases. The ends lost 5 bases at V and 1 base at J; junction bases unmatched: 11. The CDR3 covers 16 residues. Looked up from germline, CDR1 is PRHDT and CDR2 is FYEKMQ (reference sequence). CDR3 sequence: CASSQKGTAASYEQYF. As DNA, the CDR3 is TGTGCCAGCAGCCAAAAGGGGACAGCCGCTTCCTACGAGCAGTACTTC.

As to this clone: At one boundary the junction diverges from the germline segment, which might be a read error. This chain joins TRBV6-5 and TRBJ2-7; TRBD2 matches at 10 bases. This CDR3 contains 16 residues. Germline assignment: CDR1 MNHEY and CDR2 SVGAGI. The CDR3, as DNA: TGTGCCAGCAGTCACTCGGGTAGCGGGGGGTCTTACGAGCAGTACTTC. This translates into CASSHSGSGGSYEQYF.

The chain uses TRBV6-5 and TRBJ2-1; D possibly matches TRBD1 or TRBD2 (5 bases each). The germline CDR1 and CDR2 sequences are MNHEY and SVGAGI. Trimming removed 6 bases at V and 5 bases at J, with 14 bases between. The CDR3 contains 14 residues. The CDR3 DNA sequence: TGTGCCAGCAGCTTGGGACCATCAAACAATGAGCAGTTCTTC. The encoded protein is CASSLGPSNNEQFF.

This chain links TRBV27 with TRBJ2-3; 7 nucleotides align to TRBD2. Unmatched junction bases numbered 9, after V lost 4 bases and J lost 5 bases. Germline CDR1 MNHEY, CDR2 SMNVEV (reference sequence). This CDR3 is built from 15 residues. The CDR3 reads CASSSASGWVDTQYF. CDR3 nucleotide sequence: TGTGCCAGCAGTTCCGCTAGCGGATGGGTAGATACGCAGTATTTT.

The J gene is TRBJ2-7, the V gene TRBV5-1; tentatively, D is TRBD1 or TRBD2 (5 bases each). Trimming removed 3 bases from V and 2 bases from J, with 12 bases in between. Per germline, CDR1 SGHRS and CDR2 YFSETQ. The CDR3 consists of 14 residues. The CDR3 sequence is CASSWTLGAYEQYF. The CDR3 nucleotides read TGCGCCAGCAGCTGGACGCTGGGGGCCTACGAGCAGTACTTC.

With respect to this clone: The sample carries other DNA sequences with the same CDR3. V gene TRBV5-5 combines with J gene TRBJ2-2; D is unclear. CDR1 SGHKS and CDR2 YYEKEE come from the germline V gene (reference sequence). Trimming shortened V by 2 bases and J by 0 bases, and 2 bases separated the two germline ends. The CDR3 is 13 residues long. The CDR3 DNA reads TGTGCCAGCAGCTTTCCGAACACCGGGGAGCTGTTTTTT. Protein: CASSFPNTGELFF.

The CDR3 reads CASSRTSGSLTYEQYF. The CDR3 nucleotides read TGTGCCAGCAGCCGGACTAGCGGGAGCCTAACCTACGAGCAGTACTTC. The V and J genes are TRBV6-6 and TRBJ2-7, with 13 bases that match TRBD2. Losses at the gene ends were 6 bases for V and 2 bases for J; bases not matched to a gene: 7. Germline V gene sequence: CDR1 MNHNY, CDR2 SVGAGI (reference sequence). The CDR3 contains 16 residues.

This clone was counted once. CDR3 bases: TGCGCCAGCAGCACCGGGACAGGGTACTATGGCTACACCTTC. Protein: CASSTGTGYYGYTF. The J gene is TRBJ1-2, the V gene TRBV5-1; 9 nucleotides line up with TRBD1. The germline gives CDR1 SGHRS, CDR2 YFSETQ. V lost 4 bases and J lost 3; bases outside the gene matches: 4. This CDR3 comprises 14 residues.

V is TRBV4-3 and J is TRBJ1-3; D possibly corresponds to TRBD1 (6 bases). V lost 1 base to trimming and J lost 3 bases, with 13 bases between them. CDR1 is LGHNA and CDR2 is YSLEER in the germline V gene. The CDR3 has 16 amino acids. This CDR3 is CASSQVRGALGNTIYF. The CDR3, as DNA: TGCGCCAGCAGCCAAGTGCGGGGGGCTCTTGGAAACACCATATATTTT.

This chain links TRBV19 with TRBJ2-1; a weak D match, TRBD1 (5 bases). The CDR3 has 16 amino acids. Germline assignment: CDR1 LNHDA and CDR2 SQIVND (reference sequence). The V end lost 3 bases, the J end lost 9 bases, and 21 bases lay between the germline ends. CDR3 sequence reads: CASSIQSMGHSPEQFF. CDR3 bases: TGTGCCAGTAGTATTCAGAGTATGGGGCATTCCCCTGAGCAGTTCTTC. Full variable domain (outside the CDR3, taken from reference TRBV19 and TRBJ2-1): DGGITQSPKYLFRKEGQNVTLSCEQNLNHDAMYWYRQDPGQGLRLIYYSQIVNDFQKGDIAEGYSVSREKKESFPLTVTSAQKNPTAFYLCASSIQSMGHSPEQFFGPGTRLTVL.

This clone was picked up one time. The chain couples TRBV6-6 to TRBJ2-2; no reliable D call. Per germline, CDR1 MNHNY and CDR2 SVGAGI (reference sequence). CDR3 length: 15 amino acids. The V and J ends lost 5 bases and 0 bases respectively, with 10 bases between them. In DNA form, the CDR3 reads TGTGCCAGCAGTCTCAGCGCCGCGAACACCGGGGAGCTGTTTTTT. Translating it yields CASSLSAANTGELFF.

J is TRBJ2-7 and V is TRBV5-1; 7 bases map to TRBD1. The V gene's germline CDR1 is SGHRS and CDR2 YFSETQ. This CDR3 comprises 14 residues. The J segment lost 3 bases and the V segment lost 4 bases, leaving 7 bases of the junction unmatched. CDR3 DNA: TGCGCCAGCAGCCTCCGGGACAGCGACTACGAGCAGTACTTC. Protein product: CASSLRDSDYEQYF.

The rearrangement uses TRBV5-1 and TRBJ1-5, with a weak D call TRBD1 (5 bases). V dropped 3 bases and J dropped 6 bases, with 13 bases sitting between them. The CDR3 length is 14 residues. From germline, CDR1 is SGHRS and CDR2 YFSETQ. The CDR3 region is CASSSGLVGQPQHF. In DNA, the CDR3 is TGCGCCAGCAGCTCGGGGCTGGTCGGTCAGCCCCAGCATTTT.